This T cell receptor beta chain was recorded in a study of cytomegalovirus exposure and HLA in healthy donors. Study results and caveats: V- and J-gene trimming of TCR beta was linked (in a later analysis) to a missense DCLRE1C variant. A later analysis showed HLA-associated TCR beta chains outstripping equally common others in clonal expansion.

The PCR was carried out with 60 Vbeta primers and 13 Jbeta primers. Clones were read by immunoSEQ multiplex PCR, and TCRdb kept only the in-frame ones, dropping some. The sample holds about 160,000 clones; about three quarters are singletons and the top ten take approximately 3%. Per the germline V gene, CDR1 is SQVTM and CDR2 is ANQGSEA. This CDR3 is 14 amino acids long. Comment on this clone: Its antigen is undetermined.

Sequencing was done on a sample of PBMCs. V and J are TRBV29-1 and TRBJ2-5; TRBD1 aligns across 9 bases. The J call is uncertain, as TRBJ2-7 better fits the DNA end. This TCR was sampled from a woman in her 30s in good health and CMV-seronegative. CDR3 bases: TGCAGCGCACGCCGGGACAGGGAGTCCTACGAGCAGTACTTC. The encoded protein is CSARRDRESYEQYF.